Below are 13 T cell receptor beta chains sequenced from a single sample in a study of cytotoxic CD8 clonotypes in ibrutinib-treated CLL. TCRdb's copy holds only in-frame clones and misses some; the assay was immunoSEQ multiplex PCR. Here the sample spans around 140,000 clones, around 80% being singletons. The source was PBMCs, collected after 36 months of ibrutinib treatment. The receptors come from a human donor with chronic lymphocytic leukemia.

The rearrangement uses TRBV18 and TRBJ2-7, with 7 bases that match TRBD2. There are 17 residues in the CDR3. Germline CDR1 reads KGHSH; CDR2 reads LQKENI. After removal of 4 bases from V and 3 bases from J, the junction contained 15 bases not matched to a gene. The CDR3 DNA reads TGTGCCAGCTCACGCGGAACTTCAGCGGGATGGGGCTACGAGCAGTACTTC. Residues: CASSRGTSAGWGYEQYF.

The rearrangement uses TRBV28 and TRBJ1-2; D not certain. Germline CDR1 MDHEN, CDR2 SYDVKM. The CDR3 contains 12 residues. V was trimmed by 6 bases and J by 4 bases, leaving 9 bases between them. CDR3 sequence: CASRPIGYGYTF. In DNA, the CDR3 is TGTGCCAGCAGACCGATTGGCTATGGCTACACCTTC.

The chain couples TRBV5-1 to TRBJ2-3; D perhaps matches TRBD1 (7 bases). Germline V lookup: CDR1 SGHRS, CDR2 YFSETQ. This CDR3 comprises 15 residues. Trimming shortened V by 4 bases and J by 1 base, and 13 bases separated the two germline ends. CDR3 residues: CASSRGTDRTDTQYF. In DNA, the CDR3 is TGCGCCAGCAGCCGGGGGACAGACCGCACAGATACGCAGTATTTT.

This clone has a handful of counts. The gene calls are TRBV7-9 and TRBJ1-2, with 7 bases lining up with TRBD1. The CDR3 length is 13 residues. Per germline, CDR1 SEHNR and CDR2 FQNEAQ (reference sequence). V was pared by 6 bases and J by 6 bases, with 7 bases of the junction left unmatched. Here the CDR3 reads CASSRDRVDGYTF. CDR3 coding DNA: TGTGCCAGCAGTCGCGACAGGGTGGATGGCTACACCTTC.

This clone was observed a few times. The chain has TRBV27 and TRBJ2-7; D is possibly TRBD1 (6 bases). Trimming removed 4 bases from V and 3 bases from J, with 10 bases in between. This CDR3 is 13 amino acids long. CDR1 is MNHEY, CDR2 SMNVEV, per germline (reference sequence). The CDR3 spells CASSWDNDYEQYF. The CDR3 DNA reads TGTGCCAGCAGTTGGGACAACGACTACGAGCAGTACTTC.

This chain links TRBV7-9 with TRBJ1-4; 7 bases agree with TRBD1. Trimming cost V 1 base and J 7 bases; bases outside gene matches: 3. This CDR3 is 14 amino acids long. Germline values: CDR1 SEHNR, CDR2 FQNEAQ (reference sequence). The DNA for the CDR3 is TGTGCCAGCAGCTTAGTACAGGGGTCTGAAAAACTGTTTTTT. Translating gives CASSLVQGSEKLFF.

The CDR3 is CASSEPGDMGSYEQYF. The CDR3 region has the DNA TGTGCCAGCAGTGAACCTGGGGATATGGGATCGTACGAGCAGTACTTC. The chain joins TRBV25-1 to TRBJ2-7; D call uncertain. Germline V gene lookup returns CDR1 MGHDK and CDR2 SYGVNS. The CDR3 spans 16 residues. The V end lost 2 bases, the J end lost 4 bases, and 18 bases lay between the germline ends.

This clone showed up just a few times. This rearrangement joins TRBV28 to TRBJ2-3, with D unresolved. Trimming pared 5 bases from V and 1 base from J, leaving 22 bases between. The CDR3 is made up of 18 amino acids. From germline, CDR1 is MDHEN and CDR2 SYDVKM. CDR3 residues: CASSLPRLRTLGTDTQYF. The CDR3 region has the DNA TGTGCCAGCAGTCTCCCCAGACTTCGAACCTTGGGCACAGATACGCAGTATTTT. The whole variable domain, filled in from reference TRBV28 and TRBJ2-3, reads DVKVTQSSRYLVKRTGEKVFLECVQDMDHENMFWYRQDPGLGLRLIYFSYDVKMKEKGDIPEGYSVSREKKERFSLILESASTNQTSMYLCASSLPRLRTLGTDTQYFGPGTRLTVL.

The chain joins TRBV20-1 to TRBJ2-5; D is ambiguous. This CDR3 has 10 amino acids. Germline lookup yields CDR1 DFQATT and CDR2 SNEGSKA (reference sequence). V lost 3 bases, J lost 4 bases, and 3 bases lay in between. The CDR3 reads CSARRETQYF. Written as DNA, the CDR3 is TGCAGTGCTAGGAGAGAGACCCAGTACTTC.

The chain recombines TRBV7-3 with TRBJ2-2, with 9 bases fitting TRBD1. The CDR3 sequence is 13 residues long. Germline-derived CDR1 and CDR2 are SGHTA and FQGTGA. V gave up 5 bases and J gave up 7 bases; unmatched junction bases: 2. CDR3 bases: TGTGCCAGCAGCGCGACAGGGGGCGGGGAGCTGTTTTTT. The encoded protein is CASSATGGGELFF.

The chain employs TRBV9 and TRBJ2-3, with 14 nucleotides matching TRBD2. V was pared by 2 bases and J by 6 bases, with 8 bases of the junction left unmatched. CDR1 is SGDLS and CDR2 is YYNGEE in the germline V gene. The CDR3 extends over 17 amino acids. As DNA, the CDR3 is TGTGCCAGCAGCGTCGACGGGACTAGCGGGAGACACGATACGCAGTATTTT. It yields the protein CASSVDGTSGRHDTQYF.

The V gene is TRBV7-2, the J gene TRBJ2-3, with 8 bases lining up with TRBD2. CDR1 and CDR2 (germline): SGHTA, FQGNSA. CDR3 length: 15 amino acids. V lost 5 bases and J lost 2; bases outside the gene matches: 6. The CDR3 loop is CASSLGSGNTDTQYF. In DNA form, the CDR3 reads TGTGCCAGCAGCCTAGGTAGCGGGAACACAGATACGCAGTATTTT.

The chain carries TRBV29-1 and TRBJ1-1; 9 bases are shared with TRBD1. The germline V gene has CDR1 SQVTM and CDR2 ANQGSEA. V gave up 6 bases and J gave up 7 bases; unmatched junction bases: 9. This CDR3 is built from 13 residues. Here the CDR3 reads CSVLGQGSHEAFF. The CDR3 bases are TGCAGCGTGCTGGGACAGGGATCCCATGAAGCTTTCTTT.